A selection of T cell receptor beta chains follows, all from one sample in a study of esophageal squamous cell carcinoma under preoperative chemotherapy. A single record per CDR3 protein comes from TCRdb applying MiXCR to the PCR reads. The sample carries tens of thousands of distinct CDR3 sequences, around 50% recorded once. This sample was taken from a patient given preoperative chemotherapy. The receptors shown here come from a human donor with esophageal squamous cell carcinoma. The donor label of this sample is uncertain. Both conserved end residues are part of each CDR3. The D gene is left open where the match is weak. Only part of the rows carry a size: once, few, many, or a class if the clone is expanded.

clone size	D gene	J gene	V gene	CDR3 protein	CDR3 DNA
many	-	TRBJ1-1	TRBV23-1	CASSRRIKNTEAFF	TGCGCCAGCAGCCGACGGATAAAGAACACTGAAGCTTTCTTT
-	-	TRBJ2-5	TRBV14	CASSQVVAGAHGEQYF	TGTGCCAGCAGCCAAGTCGTGGCGGGGGCCCACGGTGAGCAGTACTTC
-	TRBD2	TRBJ2-7	TRBV7-2	CASSLLAGGAKNTQYF	TGTGCCAGCAGCTTACTAGCGGGGGGAGCCAAAAACACGCAGTACTTC
many	TRBD1	TRBJ1-6	TRBV6-1	CASSDSVQGWNSPLHF	TGTGCCAGCAGTGACAGTGTACAGGGGTGGAATTCACCCCTCCACTTT
-	TRBD2	TRBJ2-3	TRBV7-6	CASAGGGGGGQDTQYF	TGTGCCAGCGCGGGAGGGGGGGGCGGTGGTCAAGATACGCAGTATTTC
few	-	TRBJ2-1	TRBV29-1	CSVEGWANNEQFF	TGCAGCGTTGAAGGTTGGGCGAACAATGAGCAGTTCTTC
-	-	TRBJ2-7	TRBV7-2	CASSLAWQGLYEQYF	TGTGCCAGCAGCTTAGCGTGGCAGGGACTCTACGAGCAGTACTTC
many	-	TRBJ2-2	TRBV11-2	CASSLEGGRTGELFF	TGTGCCAGCAGCTTAGAGGGGGGCAGGACCGGGGAGCTGTTTTTT
-	-	TRBJ2-1	TRBV6-4	CASSDDSGHEQFF	TGTGCCAGCAGTGACGACTCAGGCCATGAGCAGTTCTTC
-	TRBD1	TRBJ1-3	TRBV6-5	CASSYARTGGNTIYF	TGTGCCAGCAGTTACGCCCGGACAGGGGGAAACACCATATATTTT
once	-	TRBJ2-5	TRBV5-1	CASSLVGVLQETQYF	TGCGCCAGCAGCTTGGTAGGGGTTTTACAAGAGACCCAGTACTTC
many	TRBD2	TRBJ2-1	TRBV7-2	CASSLALSGRSNEQFF	TGTGCCAGCAGCTTAGCGCTTAGCGGGAGGTCAAATGAGCAGTTCTTC
-	-	TRBJ2-1	TRBV27	CASPRVPSYNEQFF	TGTGCCAGCCCCCGAGTACCCTCCTACAATGAGCAGTTCTTC
few	-	TRBJ1-6	TRBV6-5	CASSYRVGNSPLHF	TGTGCCAGCAGCTATCGGGTGGGAAATTCACCCCTCCACTTT
-	-	TRBJ2-5	TRBV5-1	CASSPRGEETQYF	TGCGCCAGCAGCCCGAGGGGGGAAGAGACCCAGTACTTC
once	-	TRBJ2-3	TRBV12-3/TRBV12-4	CASRASGRGTTDTQYF	TGTGCCAGCCGCGCCTCGGGGCGGGGCACCACAGACACTCAGTATTTC
-	-	TRBJ2-3	TRBV5-5	CASSLGTGGGTDTQYF	TGTGCCAGCAGCTTGGGGACAGGAGGGGGCACAGATACGCAGTATTTT
-	-	TRBJ2-2	TRBV9	CASSVGGSQDGELFF	TGTGCCAGCAGCGTAGGGGGTAGTCAGGACGGGGAGCTGTTTTTT
-	TRBD1	TRBJ2-1	TRBV7-2	CASRPTGTADNEQFF	TGTGCCAGCAGGCCAACCGGGACAGCGGACAATGAGCAGTTCTTC
-	-	TRBJ2-1	TRBV11-1	CASSQRKDYNEQFF	TGTGCCAGCAGTCAGAGGAAGGATTACAATGAGCAGTTCTTC
-	-	TRBJ2-6	TRBV6-5	CASSHRANVLTF	TGTGCCAGCAGTCACCGGGCCAACGTCCTGACTTTC
-	-	TRBJ2-3	TRBV7-2	CASRFRGGQRTDTQYF	TGTGCCAGCAGGTTTCGTGGGGGGCAACGCACAGATACGCAGTATTTC